This T cell receptor beta chain originates from a study of graft-versus-host responses after intestinal transplantation. About the research overall: Isolated intestinal, liver-intestinal, or multivisceral transplants were what recipients had. Recipients across the board were started on anti-thymocyte globulin induction, then kept on tacrolimus and steroids for approximately three years. Study-level results: Recipient marrow held GvH clones, some first seen in ileum or blood.

The protocol was immunoSEQ multiplex PCR, while the TCRdb copy is restricted to in-frame clones and leaves out a portion. Of more than 75,000 clones detected, 75% to 95% appear once; the ten largest clones hold approximately 0.32%. This clone showed up just once. Its target is not known. Here the sequenced sample was unstimulated CD4+ T cells sorted from spleen or lymph node cells, taken before transplant. This sequence was found in a human donor who was the organ donor for an intestinal transplant.

The CDR3 spells CASSLLAGELTGELFF. In DNA form, the CDR3 reads TGCGCCAGCAGCTTGCTGGCGGGGGAACTCACCGGGGAGCTGTTTTTT. The chain links TRBV5-1 to TRBJ2-2; TRBD2 matches 7 bases. From germline, CDR1 is SGHRS and CDR2 YFSETQ. V lost 1 base and J lost 4; bases outside the gene matches: 7. The CDR3 consists of 16 residues.